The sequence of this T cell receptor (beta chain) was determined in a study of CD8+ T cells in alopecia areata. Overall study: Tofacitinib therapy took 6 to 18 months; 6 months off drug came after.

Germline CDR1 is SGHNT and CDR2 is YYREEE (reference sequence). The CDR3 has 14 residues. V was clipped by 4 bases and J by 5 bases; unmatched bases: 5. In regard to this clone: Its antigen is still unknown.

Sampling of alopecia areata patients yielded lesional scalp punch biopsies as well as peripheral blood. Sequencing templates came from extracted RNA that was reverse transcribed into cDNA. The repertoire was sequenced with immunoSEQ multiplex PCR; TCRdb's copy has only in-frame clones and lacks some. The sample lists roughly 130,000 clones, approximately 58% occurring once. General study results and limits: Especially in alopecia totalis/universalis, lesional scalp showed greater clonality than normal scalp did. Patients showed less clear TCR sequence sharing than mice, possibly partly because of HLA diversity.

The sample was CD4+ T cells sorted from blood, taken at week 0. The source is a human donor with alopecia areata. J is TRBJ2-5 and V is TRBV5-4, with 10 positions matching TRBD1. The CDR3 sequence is CASSLDRGHETQYF. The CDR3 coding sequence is TGTGCCAGCAGCCTAGACAGGGGGCACGAGACCCAGTACTTC.